This TCR beta chain was recorded in a study of technical replicates of blood from a handful of donors. Sequenced by immunoSEQ multiplex PCR; TCRdb stores in-frame clones only, minus some. The sample has just over 80,000 clones; around 94% are singletons. CDR1 is SGHKS, CDR2 YYEKEE, per germline (reference sequence). V dropped 2 bases and J dropped 7; count of bases not matched to a gene: 4. The CDR3 contains 14 residues. The rearrangement joins TRBV5-5 to TRBJ1-5; 9 bases align to TRBD1. The origin of this receptor is a human donor in good health. Specimen: T cells isolated from PBMCs. Here the CDR3 DNA reads TGTGCCAGCAGCTTACAGGGGGCTCAGCAGCCCCAGCATTTT. Translation gives CASSLQGAQQPQHF.